This TCR beta chain was retrieved from a study of shared clonotypes between healthy human individuals. In the source study's methods: Filtering differed, since immunoSEQ gave only junction sequences and no quality scores. Measured with immunoSEQ multiplex PCR; TCRdb has only the in-frame clones, and not every one. The V and J calls and clone size come from that table; D and trimming were worked out from the DNA. Of some 800,000 clones in the sample, 80% to 95% were seen once. Broader study findings: Sharing across a handful of donors was seen in about 5% of naive CD4 clonotypes.

CD45RO-negative cells were positively selected for CCR7, leaving out terminally differentiated effector memory CD45RA+ cells. With regard to this clone: Antigen unknown.

The specimen was naive CD8+ T cells sorted from blood. The sequence was obtained from a man aged 30 to 39 in good health.

The CDR3 nucleotides read TGTGCCAGCCCCGGACCCTATGGCTACACCTTC. Translating it yields CASPGPYGYTF. This rearrangement joins TRBV2 to TRBJ1-2; D gene ambiguous. Germline CDR1 SNHLY, CDR2 FYNNEI. V was shortened by 8 bases and J by 4 bases, with 8 bases between the two germline ends. This CDR3 has 11 amino acids.